Listed here are 9 T cell receptor beta chains from one sample, sequenced in a study of graft-versus-host responses after intestinal transplantation. Sequencing used immunoSEQ multiplex PCR; TCRdb keeps in-frame clones, though not all of them. The sample includes around 99,000 clones, approximately 94% seen only once; the top ten take 1.5% to 2%. The antigens these receptors bind are not known. The sample here was unstimulated CD8+ T cells sorted from spleen or lymph node cells, taken before intestinal transplant. The receptors originated from a human donor who received an intestinal transplant.

This clone has a single count. The chain couples TRBV19 to TRBJ2-1; TRBD1 aligns across 7 bases. CDR1 LNHDA and CDR2 SQIVND come from the germline V gene (reference sequence). J lost 5 bases, V lost 6 bases, and 7 bases had no gene match. The CDR3 contains 14 residues. CDR3 in DNA: TGTGCCAGTAGGGGGACCGACAGGGACAATGAGCAGTTCTTC. This codes for CASRGTDRDNEQFF. Variable domain in full (rest from reference TRBV19 and TRBJ2-1): DGGITQSPKYLFRKEGQNVTLSCEQNLNHDAMYWYRQDPGQGLRLIYYSQIVNDFQKGDIAEGYSVSREKKESFPLTVTSAQKNPTAFYLCASRGTDRDNEQFFGPGTRLTVL.

In its sample, this clone was seen a few times. The J gene is TRBJ2-1, the V gene TRBV2, with D perhaps matching TRBD2 (7 bases). The CDR3 spans 18 residues. V lost 4 bases and J 5 bases, leaving 24 bases between the germline ends. CDR1 and CDR2 from the germline V gene are SNHLY and FYNNEI. The DNA of the CDR3 is TGTGCCAGCAGTGGGGGGGAGGAACGGGGGGCCCTTAACAATGAGCAGTTCTTC. It specifies CASSGGEERGALNNEQFF. The whole variable domain, filled in from reference TRBV2 and TRBJ2-1, reads EPEVTQTPSHQVTQMGQEVILRCVPISNHLYFYWYRQILGQKVEFLVSFYNNEISEKSEIFDDQFSVERPDGSNFTLKIRSTKLEDSAMYFCASSGGEERGALNNEQFFGPGTRLTVL.

The J gene is TRBJ1-2, the V gene TRBV10-3, with 8 bases that match TRBD1. The CDR3 consists of 14 residues. Per germline, CDR1 ENHRY and CDR2 SYGVKD. Germline trimming cut 5 bases from V and 6 bases from J; bases unmatched to any gene: 8. DNA of the CDR3: TGTGCCATCAGTACGGCAGGGGGCGCGGATGGCTACACCTTC. This encodes CAISTAGGADGYTF.

The chain links TRBV27 to TRBJ2-5; 14 bases match TRBD2. The CDR3 spans 14 residues. Germline V CDR1 and CDR2: MNHEY, SMNVEV (reference sequence). V dropped 7 bases and J dropped 5; count of bases not matched to a gene: 3. The CDR3: CASKTSGGVETQYF. The CDR3 region has the DNA TGTGCCAGCAAGACTAGCGGGGGGGTGGAGACCCAGTACTTC.

The rearrangement links TRBV6-5 to TRBJ2-7, with D maybe TRBD2 (5 bases). CDR3 size: 13 residues. Trimming cost V 6 bases and J 0 bases, with 9 bases left between them. Germline V lookup: CDR1 MNHEY, CDR2 SVGAGI. The CDR3, as DNA: TGTGCCAGCAGGGACGGAGGCTCCTACGAGCAGTACTTC. Translated, it gives CASRDGGSYEQYF.

The chain has TRBV15 and TRBJ2-7, with TRBD2 matching 10 bases. Trimming took 4 bases from V and 1 from J; bases not matched to a gene: 4. This CDR3 is built from 15 residues. Germline V lookup: CDR1 LNHNV, CDR2 YYDKDF (reference sequence). CDR3 region: CATSNWTSGSYEQYF. DNA for the CDR3: TGTGCCACCAGCAATTGGACTAGCGGATCCTACGAGCAGTACTTC.

This rearrangement joins TRBV4-3 to TRBJ1-1; TRBD1 is a possible D gene (5 bases). The CDR3 loop spans 13 amino acids. Trimming stripped 6 bases from V and 4 bases from J, with 12 bases between. The V gene's germline CDR1 is LGHNA and CDR2 YSLEER. The chain's CDR3 is CASSTWGGTEAFF. CDR3 DNA sequence: TGCGCCAGCAGTACATGGGGGGGCACTGAAGCTTTCTTT.

This clone appeared a single time. The chain employs TRBV4-3 and TRBJ1-1; 8 bases map to TRBD1. The CDR3 extends over 17 amino acids. After removal of 0 bases from V and 0 bases from J, the junction contained 6 bases not matched to a gene. The V gene's germline CDR1 is LGHNA and CDR2 YSLEER. DNA of the CDR3: TGCGCCAGCAGCCAAGATCCAGGGGGCCTCATGAACACTGAAGCTTTCTTT. Residues: CASSQDPGGLMNTEAFF.

The CDR3 reads CASSLRLTENYGYTF. CDR3 DNA sequence: TGTGCCAGCAGTTTGCGGCTAACGGAGAACTATGGCTACACCTTC. The gene calls are TRBV28 and TRBJ1-2; D unresolved. This CDR3 region has 15 residues. V was clipped by 3 bases and J by 2 bases, with 13 bases between them. Germline CDR1 reads MDHEN; CDR2 reads SYDVKM.